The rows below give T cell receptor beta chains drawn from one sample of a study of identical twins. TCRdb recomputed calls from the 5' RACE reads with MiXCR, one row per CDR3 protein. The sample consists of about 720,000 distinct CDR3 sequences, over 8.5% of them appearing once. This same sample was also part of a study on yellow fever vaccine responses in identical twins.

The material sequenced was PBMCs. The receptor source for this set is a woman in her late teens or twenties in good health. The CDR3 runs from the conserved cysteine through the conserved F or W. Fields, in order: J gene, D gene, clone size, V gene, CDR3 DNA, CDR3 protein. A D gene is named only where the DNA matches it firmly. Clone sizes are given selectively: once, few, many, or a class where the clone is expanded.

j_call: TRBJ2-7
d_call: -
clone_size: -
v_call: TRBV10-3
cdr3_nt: TGTGCCATCAAATATTTTACAAACCGAAGCTCCTACGAGCAGTACTTC
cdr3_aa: CAIKYFTNRSSYEQYF

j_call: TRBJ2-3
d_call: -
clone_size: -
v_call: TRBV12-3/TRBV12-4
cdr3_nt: TGTGCCAGCAGAGCAGGGGTAGATACGCAGTATTTT
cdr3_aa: CASRAGVDTQYF

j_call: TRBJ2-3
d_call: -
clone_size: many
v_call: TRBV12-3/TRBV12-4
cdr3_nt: TGTGCCAGCAGTCCTGCGTCCCGGGACCGCACAGATACGCAGTATTTT
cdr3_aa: CASSPASRDRTDTQYF

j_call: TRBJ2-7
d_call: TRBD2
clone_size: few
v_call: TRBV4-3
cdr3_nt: TGCGCCAGCAGCCAAGATCCGGCTAGCGGAACCTACGAGCAGTACTTC
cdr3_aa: CASSQDPASGTYEQYF

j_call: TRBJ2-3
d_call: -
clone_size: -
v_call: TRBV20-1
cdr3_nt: TGCAGTGCCCCGGTGTGGGGGTCAGGAGATACGCAGTATTTT
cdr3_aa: CSAPVWGSGDTQYF

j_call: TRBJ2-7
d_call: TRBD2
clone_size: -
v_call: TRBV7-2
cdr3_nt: TGTGCCAGCAGCTTAGCATGGACTAGATTCGAGCAGTACTTC
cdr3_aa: CASSLAWTRFEQYF

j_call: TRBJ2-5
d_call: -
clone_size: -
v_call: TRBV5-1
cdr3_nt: TGCGCCAGCAGCTTGGCCGGGCAGTCCAAGACCCAGTACTTC
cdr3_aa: CASSLAGQSKTQYF

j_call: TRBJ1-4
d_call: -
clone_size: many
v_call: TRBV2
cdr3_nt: TGTGCCAGCAGTGAACTTGGGCAGGCTAGTGCAAAACTGTTTTTT
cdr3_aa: CASSELGQASAKLFF

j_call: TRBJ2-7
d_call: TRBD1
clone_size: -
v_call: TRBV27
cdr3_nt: TGTGCCAGCAGTGCCCGGACAGGGGGCTTCTACGAGCAGTACTTC
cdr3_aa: CASSARTGGFYEQYF

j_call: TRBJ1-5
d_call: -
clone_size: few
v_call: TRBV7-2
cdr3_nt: TGTGCCAGCAGCTTAGCTCTCGCTACAAATCAGCCCCAGCATTTT
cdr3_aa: CASSLALATNQPQHF

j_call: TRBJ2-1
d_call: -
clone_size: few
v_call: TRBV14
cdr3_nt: TGTGCCAGCAGCCAAGACGTAGGGGGGAATGAGCAGTTCTTC
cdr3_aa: CASSQDVGGNEQFF

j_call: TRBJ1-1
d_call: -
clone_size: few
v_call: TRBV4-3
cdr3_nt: TGCGCCAGCAGCCAAGATCAAGGGTCCACTGAAGCTTTCTTT
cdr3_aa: CASSQDQGSTEAFF

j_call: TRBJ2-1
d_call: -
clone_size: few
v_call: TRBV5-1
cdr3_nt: TGCGCCAGCAGCCCCTCTGGGGCGGCCTTGCAGTTCTTC
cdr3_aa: CASSPSGAALQFF

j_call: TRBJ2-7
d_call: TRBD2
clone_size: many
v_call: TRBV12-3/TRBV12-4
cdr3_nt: TGTGCCAGCAGTTTAAGGGCGGGAGGGAGCTCCTACGAGCAGTACTTC
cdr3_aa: CASSLRAGGSSYEQYF

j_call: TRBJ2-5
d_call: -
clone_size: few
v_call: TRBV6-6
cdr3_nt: TGTGCCAGCAGTGACTCCGGCCCAAGGACCCAGTACTTC
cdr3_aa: CASSDSGPRTQYF

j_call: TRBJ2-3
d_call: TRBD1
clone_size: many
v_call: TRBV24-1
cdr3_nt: TGTGCCACCAGTGATCATATAAAGGGGGCCCGTGCGCAGTATTTT
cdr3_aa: CATSDHIKGARAQYF

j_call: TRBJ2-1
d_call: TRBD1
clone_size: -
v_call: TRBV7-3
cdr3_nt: TGTGCCAGCAGCTTCCAACAGGGGAATGAGCAGTTCTTC
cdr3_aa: CASSFQQGNEQFF

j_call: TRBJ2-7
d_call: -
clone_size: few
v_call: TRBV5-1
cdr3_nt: TGCGCCAGCAGCCTGTTCTTCGGGACCGAGCAGTACTTC
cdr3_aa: CASSLFFGTEQYF

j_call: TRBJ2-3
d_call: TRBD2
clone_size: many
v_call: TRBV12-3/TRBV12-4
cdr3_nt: TGTGCCAGCAGTCCAAAGGGACTAGCGGGGTCACTTGGTACGCAGTATTTT
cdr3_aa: CASSPKGLAGSLGTQYF

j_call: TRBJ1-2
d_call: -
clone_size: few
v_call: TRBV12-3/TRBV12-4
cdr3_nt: TGTGCCAGCAGTTTCTTGGGGGACTATGGCTACACCTTC
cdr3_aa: CASSFLGDYGYTF

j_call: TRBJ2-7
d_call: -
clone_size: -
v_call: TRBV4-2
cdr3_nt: TGTGCCAGCAGACACCTCAACGGAGAGGGGCCGACCTACGAGCAGTACTTC
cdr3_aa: CASRHLNGEGPTYEQYF

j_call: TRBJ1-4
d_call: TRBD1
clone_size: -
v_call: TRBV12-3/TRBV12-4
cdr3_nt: TGTGCCAGCAGGAGGGACAGGATAAATGAAAAACTGTTTTTT
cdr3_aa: CASRRDRINEKLFF

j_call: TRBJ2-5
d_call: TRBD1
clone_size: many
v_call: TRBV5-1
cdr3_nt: TGCGCCAGCAGAAGGACAGGGATTGGTAAAGAGACCCAGTACTTC
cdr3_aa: CASRRTGIGKETQYF

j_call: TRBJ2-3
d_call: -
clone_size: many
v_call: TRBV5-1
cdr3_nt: TGCGCCAGCAGGGAGGAGCCGAGCACAGATACGCAGTATTTT
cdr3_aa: CASREEPSTDTQYF

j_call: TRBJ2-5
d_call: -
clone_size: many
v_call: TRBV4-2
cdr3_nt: TGTGCCAGCAGCCCACAGGAGGGAGAGACCCAGTACTTC
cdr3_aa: CASSPQEGETQYF

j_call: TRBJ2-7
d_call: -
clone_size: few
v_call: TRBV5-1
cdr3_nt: TGCGCCAGCAGCCTTCGGACAGAGAATGGCGAGCAGTACTTC
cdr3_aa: CASSLRTENGEQYF

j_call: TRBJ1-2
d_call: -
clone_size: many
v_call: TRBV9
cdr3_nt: TGTGCCAGCAGCATTACGGGACAACTAATCGGCTATGGCTACACCTTC
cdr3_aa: CASSITGQLIGYGYTF

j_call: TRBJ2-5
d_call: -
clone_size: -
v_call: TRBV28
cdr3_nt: TGTGCCAGCAGTTTAAGGGGAACAGCCCGGTCCCAGTACTTC
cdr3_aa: CASSLRGTARSQYF

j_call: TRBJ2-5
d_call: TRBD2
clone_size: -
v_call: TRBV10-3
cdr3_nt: TGTGCCATCAGTTGGGGGACTAGCGGGGGGGAGCAAGAGACCCAGTACTTC
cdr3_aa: CAISWGTSGGEQETQYF

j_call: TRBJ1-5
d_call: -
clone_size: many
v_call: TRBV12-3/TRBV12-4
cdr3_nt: TGTGCCAGCAGTTTATCCAGGGACCAGCCCCAGCATTTT
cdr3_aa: CASSLSRDQPQHF

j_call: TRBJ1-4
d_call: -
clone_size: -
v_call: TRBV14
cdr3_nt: TGTGCCAGCAGCCAAGTGGGGGAGGCTAATGAAAAACTGTTTTTT
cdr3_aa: CASSQVGEANEKLFF

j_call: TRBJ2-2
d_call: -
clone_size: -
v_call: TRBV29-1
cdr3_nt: TGCAGCGTTGGGCTACTTGGGGCCGGGGAGCTGTTTTTT
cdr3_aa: CSVGLLGAGELFF

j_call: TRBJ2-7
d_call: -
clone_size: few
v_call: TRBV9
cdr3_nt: TGTGCCAGCAGCGTAGGGGAAAGGTTGGGGGAGCAGTACTTC
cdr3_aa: CASSVGERLGEQYF

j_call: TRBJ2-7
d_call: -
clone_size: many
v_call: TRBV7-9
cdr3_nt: TGTGCCAGCAGAGACGAGTTCTACGAGCAGTACTTC
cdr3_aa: CASRDEFYEQYF

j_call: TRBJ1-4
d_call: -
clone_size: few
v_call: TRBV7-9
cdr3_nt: TGTGCCAGCAGCTTTAATGATCGGGAGGGACTGTTTTTT
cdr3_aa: CASSFNDREGLFF

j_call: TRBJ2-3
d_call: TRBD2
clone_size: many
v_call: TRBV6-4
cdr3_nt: TGTGCCAGCAGTGACCACGGGGGGAGCACAGATACGCAGTATTTT
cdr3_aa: CASSDHGGSTDTQYF

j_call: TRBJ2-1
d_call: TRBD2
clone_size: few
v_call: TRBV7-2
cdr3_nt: TGTGCCAGCAGCTCCCTAGCGGGAGTAAATGAGCAGTTCTTC
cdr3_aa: CASSSLAGVNEQFF

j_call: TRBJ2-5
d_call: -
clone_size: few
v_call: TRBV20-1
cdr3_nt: TGCACCACGGGTGGGGGGATACAAGAGACCCAGTACTTC
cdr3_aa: CTTGGGIQETQYF

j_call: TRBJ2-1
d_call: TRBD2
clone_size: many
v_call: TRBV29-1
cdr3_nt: TGCAGCGTTGAAACTAGCGGGCCGTACAATGAGCAGTTCTTC
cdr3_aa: CSVETSGPYNEQFF

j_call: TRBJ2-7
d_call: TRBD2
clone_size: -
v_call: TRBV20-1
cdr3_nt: TGCAGTGCTAGAGTTCGACTAGCGGGCATCACCCCCTACGAGCAGTACTTC
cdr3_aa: CSARVRLAGITPYEQYF

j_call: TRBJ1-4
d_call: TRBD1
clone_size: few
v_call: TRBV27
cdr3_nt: TGTGCCAGCAGGAGGACAGGGACCGATGAAAAACTGTTTTTT
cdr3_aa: CASRRTGTDEKLFF

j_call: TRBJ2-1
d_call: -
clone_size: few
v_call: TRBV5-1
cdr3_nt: TGCGCCAGCAGCCGCCTTGGGGTAACCTACAATGAGCAGTTCTTC
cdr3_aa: CASSRLGVTYNEQFF

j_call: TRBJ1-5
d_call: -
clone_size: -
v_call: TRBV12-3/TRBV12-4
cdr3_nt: TGTGCCAGCAGTTTTTCCGTCGGGGGCAATCAGCCCCAGCATTTT
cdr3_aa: CASSFSVGGNQPQHF

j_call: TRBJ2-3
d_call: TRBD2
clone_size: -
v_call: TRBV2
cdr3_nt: TGTGCCAGCACTGAGACGGCTAGCGGGAGGCCAGATACGCAGTATTTT
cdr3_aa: CASTETASGRPDTQYF

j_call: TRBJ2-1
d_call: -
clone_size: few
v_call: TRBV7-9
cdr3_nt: TGTGCCAGCAGCTTAGCCGGGGGAGACTTTTTTTACAATGAGCAGTTCTTC
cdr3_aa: CASSLAGGDFFYNEQFF

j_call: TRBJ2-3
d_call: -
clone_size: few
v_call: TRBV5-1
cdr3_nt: TGCGCCAGCAGCTTGGCCGGGGGAACCTTCACAGATACGCAGTATTTT
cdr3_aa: CASSLAGGTFTDTQYF

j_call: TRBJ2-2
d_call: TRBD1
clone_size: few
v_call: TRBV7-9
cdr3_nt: TGTGCCAGCAGTGGACAGGGGGGCACCGGGGAGCTGTTTTTT
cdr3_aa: CASSGQGGTGELFF

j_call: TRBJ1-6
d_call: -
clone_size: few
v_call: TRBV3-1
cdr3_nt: TGTGCCAGCAGCCAAGAAAGGGCAGGGACGAATTCACCCCTCCACTTT
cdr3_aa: CASSQERAGTNSPLHF

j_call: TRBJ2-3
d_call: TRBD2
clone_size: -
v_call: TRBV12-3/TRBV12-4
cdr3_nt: TGTGCCACTAGATCCGGGACTAGCGGAATACTAAGCACAGATACGCAGTATTTT
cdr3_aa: CATRSGTSGILSTDTQYF

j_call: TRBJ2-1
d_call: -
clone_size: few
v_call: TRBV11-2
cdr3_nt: TGTGCCAGCAGCATACACAATGAGCAGTTCTTC
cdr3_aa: CASSIHNEQFF

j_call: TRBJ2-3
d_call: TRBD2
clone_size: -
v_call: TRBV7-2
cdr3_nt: TGTGCCAGCAGCTTAGGGGGCGGGAGGGCCCCCTCGCAGTATTTT
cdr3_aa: CASSLGGGRAPSQYF

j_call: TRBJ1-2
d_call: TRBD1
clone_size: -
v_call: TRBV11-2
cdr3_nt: TGTGCCAGCAGCTTAGCACAGGGGGCCACCTATGGCTACACCTTC
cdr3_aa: CASSLAQGATYGYTF

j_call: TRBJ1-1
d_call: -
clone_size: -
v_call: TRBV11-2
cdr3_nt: TGTGCCAGCAGCCCACCCGCCGGGAACACTGAAGCTTTCTTT
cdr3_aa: CASSPPAGNTEAFF

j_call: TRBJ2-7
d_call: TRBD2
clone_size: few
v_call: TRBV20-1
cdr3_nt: TGCAGTGCGGGGACTAGCGGCTACGAGCAGTACTTC
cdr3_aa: CSAGTSGYEQYF

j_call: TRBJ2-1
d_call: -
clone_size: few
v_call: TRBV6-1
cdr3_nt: TGTGCCAGCAGTGCAACCCCGACAGATTTCAATGAGCAGTTCTTC
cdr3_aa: CASSATPTDFNEQFF

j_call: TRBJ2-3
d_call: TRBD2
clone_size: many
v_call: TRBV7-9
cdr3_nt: TGTGCCAGCAGTCCAGGACCAGCGGGGAGCACAGATACGCAGTATTTT
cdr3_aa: CASSPGPAGSTDTQYF

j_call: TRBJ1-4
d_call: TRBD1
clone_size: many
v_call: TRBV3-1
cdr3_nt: TGTGCCAGCAGCCCATCAAATCCCGGGACAGGGGCTGAAAAACTGTTTTTT
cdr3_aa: CASSPSNPGTGAEKLFF

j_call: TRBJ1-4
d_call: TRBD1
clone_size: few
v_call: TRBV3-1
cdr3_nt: TGTGCCAGCAGCCTTCGACAGGGAGGGAATGAAAAACTGTTTTTT
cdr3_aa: CASSLRQGGNEKLFF